The 22 T cell receptor beta chains in this list originate from one sample, sequenced in a study of OX40 agonist ivuxolimab in advanced cancers. Measured with immunoSEQ multiplex PCR; TCRdb has only the in-frame clones, and not every one. The table records about 20,000 clones, about three quarters of them present only once. The sequencing here drew on CD4+ or CD8+ T cells sorted from blood, taken in a trial of the OX40 agonist ivuxolimab. These TCRs come from an adult with an advanced solid tumor such as melanoma, head and neck, liver or kidney cancer.

The chain joins TRBV6-6 to TRBJ1-2; tentative D call: TRBD1 (6 bases). Germline V gene data show CDR1 as MNHNY and CDR2 as SVGAGI (reference sequence). The CDR3 length is 15 residues. Between the trimmed V and J ends, which lost 5 bases and 0 bases, there was a span of 13 bases. The CDR3 DNA follows: TGTGCCAGCAGTCCCGCGGACAGAACTAACTATGGCTACACCTTC. The encoded protein is CASSPADRTNYGYTF.

The chain uses TRBV30 and TRBJ1-2; D possibly corresponds to TRBD1 (5 bases). The V gene's germline CDR1 is GTSNPN and CDR2 SVGIG (reference sequence). The CDR3 is 13 residues long. The ends were cut back, 1 base at V and 9 bases at J, with 15 bases in the middle. The CDR3 reads CAWSDPRVGRYTF. As DNA, the CDR3 is TGTGCCTGGAGTGACCCCAGGGTCGGTCGCTACACCTTC. Using reference TRBV30 and TRBJ1-2 for the parts outside the CDR3, the full variable domain is SQTIHQWPATLVQPVGSPLSLECTVEGTSNPNLYWYRQAAGRGLQLLFYSVGIGQISSEVPQNLSASRPQDRQFILSSKKLLLSDSGFYLCAWSDPRVGRYTFGSGTRLTVV.

This clone was counted only a few times. The V gene is TRBV30, the J gene TRBJ1-3; 7 bases match TRBD1. The V segment lost 4 bases and the J segment 4 bases; nucleotides outside the gene matches: 7. The CDR3 is 14 residues long. Per the germline V gene, CDR1 is GTSNPN and CDR2 is SVGIG (reference sequence). The CDR3 DNA follows: TGTGCCTGGATGAGAGGGACAGTCGGAAACACCATATATTTT. As protein: CAWMRGTVGNTIYF.

This chain links TRBV5-1 with TRBJ1-4; TRBD1 matches at 8 bases. V lost 0 bases, J lost 10 bases, and 5 bases stayed unmatched. The CDR3 has 14 residues. CDR1 SGHRS and CDR2 YFSETQ come from the germline V gene. The CDR3 region has the DNA TGCGCCAGCAGCTTGGCCCAGGGGGCTGGAAAACTGTTTTTT. Protein product: CASSLAQGAGKLFF.

This sequence joins TRBV6-5 and TRBJ2-3, with a weak D call TRBD2 (5 bases). Germline CDR1 reads MNHEY; CDR2 reads SVGAGI. The germline V and J ends were trimmed by 6 bases and 3 bases, with 16 bases remaining between them. The CDR3 totals 15 residues. The CDR3 sequence: CASSPSGFKTDTQYF. As DNA, the CDR3 is TGTGCCAGCAGCCCAAGCGGTTTCAAAACAGATACGCAGTATTTT.

The genes are TRBV11-2 and TRBJ2-3, with 7 positions matching TRBD1. CDR1 is SGHAT and CDR2 is FQNNGV in the germline V gene. V shed 2 bases and J 4 bases; nucleotides not matched to a gene: 3. The CDR3 covers 14 residues. CDR3 sequence reads: CASSLYRGPDTQYF. The DNA for the CDR3 is TGTGCCAGCAGCTTATACAGGGGACCAGATACGCAGTATTTT.

J is TRBJ1-2 and V is TRBV7-6, with D possibly TRBD1 on 5 matching bases. Germline lookup yields CDR1 SGHVS and CDR2 FNYEAQ. V dropped 1 base and J dropped 7 bases, with 10 bases sitting between them. This CDR3 has 13 amino acids. The CDR3 loop is CASSLVGEGGYTF. The CDR3 DNA sequence: TGTGCCAGCAGCTTAGTAGGGGAGGGTGGCTACACCTTC.

This chain joins TRBV6-1 and TRBJ1-2; no clear D gene. The V end was cut by 2 bases, the J end by 2 bases, with 6 bases between. The germline V gene encodes CDR1 MNHNS and CDR2 SASEGT. The CDR3 loop spans 13 amino acids. In DNA, the CDR3 is TGTGCCAGCAGTGAAAGAAGGAACTATGGCTACACCTTC. Residues: CASSERRNYGYTF.

This clone was counted once. The rearrangement joins TRBV5-5 to TRBJ2-5; no clear D. V lost 0 bases and J 6 bases, leaving 9 bases between the germline ends. This CDR3 has 13 amino acids. The germline gives CDR1 SGHKS, CDR2 YYEKEE (reference sequence). The CDR3 sequence is CASSLGSGQTQYF. CDR3 sequence (DNA): TGTGCCAGCAGCTTGGGTAGTGGCCAGACCCAGTACTTC.

With respect to this clone: One junction end does not reproduce the germline sequence, and a read error may be involved. This sequence joins TRBV6-6 and TRBJ1-1, with D possibly being TRBD1 (5 bases). This CDR3 comprises 15 residues. The germline V gene has CDR1 MNHNY and CDR2 SVGAGI (reference sequence). CDR3 sequence reads: CAISETEGMWPEAFF. DNA for the CDR3: TGTGCCATCAGTGAGACGGAGGGGATGTGGCCTGAAGCTTTCTTT.

V is TRBV7-6 and J is TRBJ2-7; D not resolved. The CDR3 spans 12 residues. V was pared by 1 base and J by 4 bases, with 5 bases between. Germline V gene lookup returns CDR1 SGHVS and CDR2 FNYEAQ. CDR3 sequence (DNA): TGTGCCAGCAGCTTAGATGAGTACGAGCAGTACTTC. Translating it yields CASSLDEYEQYF. Together with reference TRBV7-6 and TRBJ2-7, the CDR3 gives the full variable domain: GAGVSQSPRYKVTKRGQDVALRCDPISGHVSLYWYRQALGQGPEFLTYFNYEAQQDKSGLPNDRFSAERPEGSISTLTIQRTEQRDSAMYRCASSLDEYEQYFGPGTRLTVT.

This chain connects TRBV9 to TRBJ2-3; maybe TRBD2 (5 bases). The ends were cut back, 0 bases at V and 0 bases at J, with 5 bases in the middle. The CDR3 loop spans 14 amino acids. Germline lookup yields CDR1 SGDLS and CDR2 YYNGEE. CDR3 sequence reads: CASSVGGSTDTQYF. CDR3 nucleotide sequence: TGTGCCAGCAGCGTAGGCGGGAGCACAGATACGCAGTATTTT.

The chain couples TRBV5-1 to TRBJ2-7; 9 positions agree with TRBD1. Germline loops: CDR1 SGHRS, CDR2 YFSETQ. The CDR3 totals 14 residues. Germline trimming cut 3 bases from V and 4 bases from J; bases unmatched to any gene: 5. CDR3 residues: CASSSGTGIYEQYF. In DNA form, the CDR3 reads TGCGCCAGCAGCTCCGGGACAGGGATTTACGAGCAGTACTTC. Drawing the rest from reference TRBV5-1 and TRBJ2-7, the complete variable domain is KAGVTQTPRYLIKTRGQQVTLSCSPISGHRSVSWYQQTPGQGLQFLFEYFSETQRNKGNFPGRFSGRQFSNSRSEMNVSTLELGDSALYLCASSSGTGIYEQYFGPGTRLTVT.

The chain employs TRBV10-3 and TRBJ1-1; maybe TRBD1 (5 bases). The CDR3 is 13 residues long. Deletions cut 9 bases from V and 7 bases from J, with 18 bases between. From germline, CDR1 is ENHRY and CDR2 SYGVKD. The CDR3 DNA reads as TGTGCCATGGATGACGGGGGACGGAGTGAAGCTTTCTTT. Protein product: CAMDDGGRSEAFF.

This clone was seen only once. V is TRBV7-2 and J is TRBJ2-1; 11 bases map to TRBD2. This CDR3 is built from 19 residues. Germline lookup yields CDR1 SGHTA and CDR2 FQGNSA. V was clipped by 3 bases and J by 4 bases; unmatched bases: 14. CDR3 residues: CASSLRTSGGVSGYNEQFF. In DNA, the CDR3 is TGTGCCAGCAGCTTGAGAACTAGCGGGGGAGTAAGTGGGTACAATGAGCAGTTCTTC.

This clone was seen once. The chain couples TRBV30 to TRBJ1-6, with a weak D call TRBD1 (5 bases). V was clipped by 5 bases and J by 8 bases, with 10 bases between them. The CDR3 length is 12 residues. Germline V gene data show CDR1 as GTSNPN and CDR2 as SVGIG (reference sequence). CDR3 sequence: CAWLLGDSPLHF. In DNA form, the CDR3 reads TGTGCCTGGTTGCTGGGGGATTCACCCCTCCACTTT.

This chain connects TRBV7-9 to TRBJ1-5; TRBD1 might be the D (5 bases). Deletions cut 1 base from V and 4 bases from J, with 8 bases between. CDR1 SEHNR and CDR2 FQNEAQ come from the germline V gene (reference sequence). The CDR3 is made up of 14 amino acids. The CDR3 DNA reads TGTGCCAGCAGCTTAGAGGGGTCAAATCAGCCCCAGCATTTT. This translates into CASSLEGSNQPQHF.

The chain is built from TRBV6-1 and TRBJ1-2, with TRBD1 as a possible D gene (5 bases). The V end lost 0 bases, the J end lost 8 bases, and 13 bases lay between the germline ends. This CDR3 is 14 amino acids long. Looked up from germline, CDR1 is MNHNS and CDR2 is SASEGT. The CDR3 loop is CASSEAGGLWGYTF. CDR3 coding DNA: TGTGCCAGCAGTGAAGCCGGGGGGTTGTGGGGCTACACCTTC.

The V and J genes are TRBV28 and TRBJ2-5; TRBD1 agrees at 7 bases. The CDR3 length is 14 residues. V lost 6 bases and J lost 5; bases outside the gene matches: 9. Germline-derived CDR1 and CDR2 are MDHEN and SYDVKM. The CDR3 region is CASSPQGSGETQYF. The CDR3 DNA is TGTGCCAGCAGCCCACAGGGGTCAGGGGAGACCCAGTACTTC.

The chain joins TRBV5-1 to TRBJ2-7; D call uncertain. The CDR3 has 13 residues. V was cut by 0 bases and J by 1 base, with 5 bases left in between. Looked up from germline, CDR1 is SGHRS and CDR2 is YFSETQ. The CDR3 bases are TGCGCCAGCAGCTTGGGGGTTTCCTACGAGCAGTACTTC. It specifies CASSLGVSYEQYF.

The V call is TRBV7-2, the J call TRBJ2-7; the D is unclear. Germline CDR1 and CDR2: SGHTA and FQGNSA. V lost 2 bases, J lost 3 bases, and 8 bases lay in between. CDR3 length equals 13 residues. CDR3 sequence reads: CASSLSNYYEQYF. In DNA, the CDR3 is TGTGCCAGCAGCTTATCGAATTACTACGAGCAGTACTTC.

This clone has more than one count but fewer than ten. The chain employs TRBV5-1 and TRBJ2-1; D is possibly TRBD1 or TRBD2 (5 bases each). This CDR3 comprises 20 residues. The germline CDR1 and CDR2 sequences are SGHRS and YFSETQ. Trimming pared 0 bases from V and 2 bases from J, leaving 24 bases between. CDR3 loop: CASSLAVVQGRNGAYNEQFF. In DNA form, the CDR3 reads TGCGCCAGCAGCTTGGCCGTCGTGCAGGGTAGGAACGGGGCCTACAATGAGCAGTTCTTC.